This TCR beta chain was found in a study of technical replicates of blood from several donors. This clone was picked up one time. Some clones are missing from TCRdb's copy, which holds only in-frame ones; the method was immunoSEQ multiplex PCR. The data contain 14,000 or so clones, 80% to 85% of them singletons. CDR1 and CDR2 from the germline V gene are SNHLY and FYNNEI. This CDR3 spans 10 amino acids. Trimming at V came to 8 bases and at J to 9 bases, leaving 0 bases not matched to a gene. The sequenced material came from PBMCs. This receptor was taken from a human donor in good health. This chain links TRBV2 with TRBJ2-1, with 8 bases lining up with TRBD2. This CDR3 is CASLAGEQFF. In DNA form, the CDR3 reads TGTGCCAGCCTAGCGGGTGAGCAGTTCTTC.